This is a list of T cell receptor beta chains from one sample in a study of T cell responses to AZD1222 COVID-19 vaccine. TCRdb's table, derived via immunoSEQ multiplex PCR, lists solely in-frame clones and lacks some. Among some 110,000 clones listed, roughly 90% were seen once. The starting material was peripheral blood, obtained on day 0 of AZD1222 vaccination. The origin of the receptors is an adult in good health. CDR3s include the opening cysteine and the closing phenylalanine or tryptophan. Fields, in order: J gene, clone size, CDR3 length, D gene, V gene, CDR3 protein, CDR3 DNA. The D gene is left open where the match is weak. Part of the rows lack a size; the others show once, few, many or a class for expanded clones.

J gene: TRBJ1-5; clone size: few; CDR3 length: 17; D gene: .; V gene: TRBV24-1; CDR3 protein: CATSESSYSGVGQPQHF; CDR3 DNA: TGTGCCACCAGTGAATCAAGTTATTCGGGGGTCGGGCAGCCCCAGCATTTT
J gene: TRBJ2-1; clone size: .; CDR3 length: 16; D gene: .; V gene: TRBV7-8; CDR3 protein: CASSTLQGGSYNEQFF; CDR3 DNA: TGTGCCAGCAGCACCCTTCAGGGGGGGTCCTACAATGAGCAGTTCTTC
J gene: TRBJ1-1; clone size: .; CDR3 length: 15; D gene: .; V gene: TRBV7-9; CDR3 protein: CASSPLRLVNTEAFF; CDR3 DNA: TGTGCCAGCAGCCCGCTCCGTCTAGTGAACACTGAAGCTTTCTTT
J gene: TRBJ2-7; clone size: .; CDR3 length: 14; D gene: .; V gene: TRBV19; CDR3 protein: CASSITPDSYEQYF; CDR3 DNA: TGTGCCAGTAGTATCACACCAGACTCCTACGAGCAGTACTTC
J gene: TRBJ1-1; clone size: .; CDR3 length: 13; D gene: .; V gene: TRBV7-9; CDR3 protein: CASSYQGGTEAFF; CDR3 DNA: TGTGCCAGCAGCTATCAGGGTGGCACTGAAGCTTTCTTT
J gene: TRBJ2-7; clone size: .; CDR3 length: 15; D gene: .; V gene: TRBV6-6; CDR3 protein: CASSNTGLTPNEQYF; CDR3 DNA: TGTGCCAGCAGTAACACAGGGTTGACTCCTAACGAGCAGTACTTC
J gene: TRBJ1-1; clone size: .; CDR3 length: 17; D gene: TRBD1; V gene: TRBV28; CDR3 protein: CASAGYRGVIGDTEAFF; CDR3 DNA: TGTGCCAGCGCGGGCTACAGGGGGGTAATTGGAGACACTGAAGCTTTCTTT
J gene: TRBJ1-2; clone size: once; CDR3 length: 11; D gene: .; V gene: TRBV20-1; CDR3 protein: CSAPLDYGYTF; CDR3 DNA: TGCAGTGCGCCCTTAGACTATGGCTACACCTTC
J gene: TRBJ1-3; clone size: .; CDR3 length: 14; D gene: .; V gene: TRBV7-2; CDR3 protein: CASSSGFSGNTIYF; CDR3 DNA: TGTGCCAGCAGTTCAGGTTTCTCTGGAAACACCATATATTTT
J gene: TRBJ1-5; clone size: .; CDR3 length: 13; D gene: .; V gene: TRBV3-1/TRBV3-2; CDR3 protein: CASSQGGWQPQHF; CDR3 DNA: TGTGCCAGCAGCCAAGGGGGGTGGCAGCCCCAGCATTTT